This TCR beta chain was found in a study of T cell responses to AZD1222 COVID-19 vaccine. Some clones are missing from TCRdb's copy, which holds only in-frame ones; the method was immunoSEQ multiplex PCR. The sample contains approximately 200,000 clones, about nine tenths of which appear only once. Study outcomes and limitations: Donors were chiefly white British, with a greater number of females, and clonal diversity was perhaps underestimated. Nearly half of the spike-specific TCRs reportedly recognize variant regions that carry no mutations. The study sampled repertoires only after the peak T cell response.

Second-dose schedules of about 4 or about 12 weeks were combined. As for this clone: Antigen unknown.

This clonotype was sampled from an adult who received the AZD1222 COVID-19 vaccine. The sample in question was peripheral blood, obtained 28 days after the second AZD1222 dose.

The chain's CDR3 is CASSPFRTMYEQYF. CDR3 sequence (DNA): TGTGCCAGCAGCCCATTCAGGACTATGTACGAGCAGTACTTC. The rearrangement joins TRBV28 to TRBJ2-7, with a weak D call TRBD2 (6 bases). This CDR3 has 14 residues. CDR1 and CDR2 from the germline V gene are MDHEN and SYDVKM. The V end lost 6 bases, the J end lost 4 bases, and 16 bases lay between the germline ends.